A single sample is the source of the 32 T cell receptor beta chains below, sequenced in a study of CD8+ T cells in alopecia areata. The treatment was: oral pan-JAK inhibitor, 5-10 mg twice daily. The sequencing template was cDNA reverse transcribed from extracted RNA. Profiling relied on immunoSEQ multiplex PCR, and the TCRdb table lists in-frame clones only, not all of them. The sample lists approximately 130,000 clones, over 60% seen once, with approximately 5.1% in the top ten. The sequencing used CD4+ T cells sorted from blood, collected at week 4, from a patient treated with tofacitinib. These receptors were collected from a human donor with alopecia areata.

The chain is built from TRBV27 and TRBJ1-2; 9 nucleotides align to TRBD1. This CDR3 is built from 15 residues. V dropped 4 bases and J dropped 2; count of bases not matched to a gene: 5. Per germline, CDR1 MNHEY and CDR2 SMNVEV (reference sequence). The CDR3 reads CASSSLGTGNYGYTF. In nucleotides, the CDR3 is TGTGCCAGCAGTTCCCTGGGGACAGGGAACTATGGCTACACCTTC.

The rearrangement uses TRBV2 and TRBJ2-7, with a tentative D call TRBD2 (5 bases). Looked up from germline, CDR1 is SNHLY and CDR2 is FYNNEI. There are 14 residues in the CDR3. Deletions cut 7 bases from V and 0 bases from J, with 13 bases between. Here the CDR3 DNA reads TGTGCCAGCACCCCGTTACTAGACTCCTACGAGCAGTACTTC. As protein: CASTPLLDSYEQYF.

In this sample, this clone turned up a few times. The V gene is TRBV4-1, the J gene TRBJ2-5, with D possibly being TRBD1 (6 bases). Trimming shortened V by 0 bases and J by 4 bases, and 18 bases separated the two germline ends. Germline-derived CDR1 and CDR2 are MGHRA and YSYEKL. The CDR3 has 17 residues. The CDR3 sequence: CASSQEETGEEGETQYF. In DNA form, the CDR3 reads TGCGCCAGCAGCCAAGAGGAGACAGGAGAGGAAGGAGAGACCCAGTACTTC.

Judged by abundance, this clone is medium-sized (0.01 to 0.1%). J is TRBJ2-5 and V is TRBV2, with D unresolved. Germline V gene lookup returns CDR1 SNHLY and CDR2 FYNNEI. The CDR3 runs to 13 residues. Trimming cost V 2 bases and J 5 bases, with 9 bases left between them. The CDR3 is CASSEFKLETQYF. As DNA, the CDR3 is TGTGCCAGCAGTGAATTTAAGCTGGAGACCCAGTACTTC.

The CDR3 is CAWSFQTYGYTF. The CDR3 nucleotides read TGTGCCTGGAGTTTCCAAACCTATGGCTACACCTTC. The chain links TRBV30 to TRBJ1-2; D not certain. V lost 2 bases and J 4 bases, leaving 8 bases between the germline ends. The CDR3 is made up of 12 amino acids. Germline V lookup: CDR1 GTSNPN, CDR2 SVGIG (reference sequence). The complete variable domain, with remaining parts taken from reference TRBV30 and TRBJ1-2, reads SQTIHQWPATLVQPVGSPLSLECTVEGTSNPNLYWYRQAAGRGLQLLFYSVGIGQISSEVPQNLSASRPQDRQFILSSKKLLLSDSGFYLCAWSFQTYGYTFGSGTRLTVV.

V and J are TRBV5-1 and TRBJ2-1, with TRBD2 matching over 10 bases. This CDR3 is 14 amino acids long. Germline assignment: CDR1 SGHRS and CDR2 YFSETQ. The V and J ends lost 6 bases and 3 bases, in that order; junction bases with no gene match: 3. In DNA, the CDR3 is TGCGCCAGCAAGCTAGCGGGAGTCTACAATGAGCAGTTCTTC. Amino acid sequence: CASKLAGVYNEQFF.

The CDR3 DNA reads as TGTGCCAGCTCAAGGGGAGCGGGAGTCCCTCCCTACGAGCAGTACTTC. It translates to CASSRGAGVPPYEQYF. The chain recombines TRBV14 with TRBJ2-7; TRBD2 agrees at 8 bases. The CDR3 is 16 residues long. Germline trimming cut 8 bases from V and 2 bases from J; bases unmatched to any gene: 14. From germline, CDR1 is SGHDN and CDR2 FVKESK.

This clone was counted a single time. The chain recombines TRBV25-1 with TRBJ2-6; 8 positions agree with TRBD2. Per germline, CDR1 MGHDK and CDR2 SYGVNS. The CDR3 runs to 17 residues. The V segment lost 4 bases and the J segment 0 bases; nucleotides outside the gene matches: 5. CDR3 nucleotides: TGTGCCAGCAGTGGTAGCGGGATGTTCTCTGGGGCCAACGTCCTGACTTTC. This gives the protein CASSGSGMFSGANVLTF.

This clone was seen only a few times. The chain joins TRBV28 to TRBJ1-4; the D gene is possibly TRBD1 (6 bases). In germline, CDR1 is MDHEN, CDR2 SYDVKM. Deletions cut 5 bases from V and 8 bases from J, with 12 bases between. The CDR3 sequence is 13 residues long. The CDR3 sequence: CASSTQGAEKLFF. CDR3 bases: TGTGCCAGCAGTACACAGGGAGCCGAAAAACTGTTTTTT. Filled out from reference TRBV28 and TRBJ1-4, the complete variable domain reads DVKVTQSSRYLVKRTGEKVFLECVQDMDHENMFWYRQDPGLGLRLIYFSYDVKMKEKGDIPEGYSVSREKKERFSLILESASTNQTSMYLCASSTQGAEKLFFGSGTQLSVL.

This chain links TRBV4-2 with TRBJ1-2; TRBD1 aligns across 10 bases. CDR1 and CDR2 (germline): LGHNA, YNFKEQ. The length of the CDR3 is 17 residues. The V and J ends lost 0 bases and 3 bases, in that order; junction bases with no gene match: 7. CDR3: CASSQDSGTGVDYGYTF. CDR3 sequence (DNA): TGTGCCAGCAGCCAAGACTCCGGGACAGGGGTGGACTATGGCTACACCTTC.

The CDR3 nucleotides read TGTGCCAGCAGTCCCGACAGGGCTGGAAACACCATATATTTT. Amino acid sequence: CASSPDRAGNTIYF. The genes are TRBV25-1 and TRBJ1-3, with TRBD1 matching over 7 bases. The ends lost 5 bases at V and 2 bases at J; junction bases unmatched: 3. The CDR3 spans 14 residues. The germline CDR1 and CDR2 sequences are MGHDK and SYGVNS. Variable domain in full (rest from reference TRBV25-1 and TRBJ1-3): EADIYQTPRYLVIGTGKKITLECSQTMGHDKMYWYQQDPGMELHLIHYSYGVNSTEKGDLSSESTVSRIRTEHFPLTLESARPSHTSQYLCASSPDRAGNTIYFGEGSWLTVV.

This chain joins TRBV9 and TRBJ2-5; 8 positions agree with TRBD1. Germline V gene data show CDR1 as SGDLS and CDR2 as YYNGEE. V trimming: 4 bases; J trimming: 2 bases; junction bases outside the gene matches: 10. This CDR3 is 16 amino acids long. The CDR3 DNA is TGTGCCAGCAGCCGTGGGGACAGGAGAAGTCAAGAGACCCAGTACTTC. Residues: CASSRGDRRSQETQYF.

This clone was counted a few times. This chain joins TRBV10-3 and TRBJ2-3; the match to TRBD2 covers 7 bases. The trim removed 3 bases at V and 1 base at J, leaving 1 base unmatched. Germline V CDR1 and CDR2: ENHRY, SYGVKD. The CDR3 is 14 amino acids. DNA for the CDR3: TGTGCCATCAGTGACCGGGGGGGCACAGATACGCAGTATTTT. Protein sequence: CAISDRGGTDTQYF.

The DNA for the CDR3 is TGCGCCAGCAGCTTGGATAGGGGGCGGTACGAGCAGTACTTC. Amino acids: CASSLDRGRYEQYF. The chain links TRBV5-1 to TRBJ2-7; 7 bases align to TRBD1. This CDR3 has 14 amino acids. Germline V gene data show CDR1 as SGHRS and CDR2 as YFSETQ. With 0 bases clipped from V and 4 bases from J, the junction kept 4 bases outside the gene matches.

This clone turned up a few times. V gene TRBV29-1 combines with J gene TRBJ1-1; TRBD1 aligns across 7 bases. The CDR3 is 14 residues long. In germline, CDR1 is SQVTM, CDR2 ANQGSEA. V dropped 0 bases and J dropped 4; count of bases not matched to a gene: 5. The CDR3 nucleotides are TGCAGCGTTGAAGATCTTCAGGGGGGCACTGAAGCTTTCTTT. Its protein is CSVEDLQGGTEAFF.

The CDR3 protein is CASRELKRGGTDTQYF. The CDR3 DNA reads as TGTGCCAGCAGGGAACTCAAGCGGGGGGGCACAGATACGCAGTATTTT. V and J are TRBV2 and TRBJ2-3, with TRBD2 matching over 9 bases. This CDR3 has 16 amino acids. The germline V gene has CDR1 SNHLY and CDR2 FYNNEI. V shed 6 bases, J shed 1 base, and the junction held 8 bases outside the gene matches.

The chain has TRBV25-1 and TRBJ2-3, with D perhaps matching TRBD1 (6 bases). CDR3 length equals 16 residues. V was trimmed by 3 bases and J by 2 bases, leaving 15 bases between them. CDR1 and CDR2 from the germline V gene are MGHDK and SYGVNS. The CDR3 loop reads CASSDYGQRVTDTQYF. The CDR3 region has the DNA TGTGCCAGCAGTGATTACGGACAGAGAGTCACAGATACGCAGTATTTT. Drawing the rest from reference TRBV25-1 and TRBJ2-3, the complete variable domain is EADIYQTPRYLVIGTGKKITLECSQTMGHDKMYWYQQDPGMELHLIHYSYGVNSTEKGDLSSESTVSRIRTEHFPLTLESARPSHTSQYLCASSDYGQRVTDTQYFGPGTRLTVL.

This sequence joins TRBV7-2 and TRBJ2-5; no clear D gene. V lost 5 bases and J lost 1, with 2 bases in between. In germline, CDR1 is SGHTA, CDR2 FQGNSA. The CDR3 runs 11 residues. CDR3 in amino acids: CASSIQETQYF. Written as DNA, the CDR3 is TGTGCCAGCAGCATCCAAGAGACCCAGTACTTC.

The chain employs TRBV2 and TRBJ1-1, with a tentative D call TRBD1 (5 bases). Trimming took off 2 bases at V and 5 bases at J, with 12 bases between the two ends. The germline V gene has CDR1 SNHLY and CDR2 FYNNEI. This CDR3 has 14 amino acids. In DNA, the CDR3 is TGTGCCAGCAGTGAACTGCCGGGGCGGACTGAAGCTTTCTTT. This translates into CASSELPGRTEAFF.

The rearrangement links TRBV11-2 to TRBJ2-5; 12 bases agree with TRBD2. From germline, CDR1 is SGHAT and CDR2 FQNNGV. This CDR3 has 15 residues. The V gene end was trimmed by 8 bases and the J gene end by 4 bases; junction bases not matched to a gene: 8. The CDR3 region has the DNA TGTGCCAGCTCCCTAGCGGGGGGGCCGAGAGAGACCCAGTACTTC. This encodes CASSLAGGPRETQYF.

The chain carries TRBV5-1 and TRBJ2-5, with 9 bases aligning to TRBD1. The V gene's germline CDR1 is SGHRS and CDR2 YFSETQ. CDR3 length equals 14 residues. The V segment lost 4 bases and the J segment 5 bases; nucleotides outside the gene matches: 6. CDR3 DNA sequence: TGCGCCAGCAGCCACGGACAGGGGCCGGAGACCCAGTACTTC. It encodes CASSHGQGPETQYF.

The chain recombines TRBV29-1 with TRBJ2-4, with TRBD1 matching over 12 bases. This CDR3 has 14 amino acids. The V gene end was trimmed by 4 bases and the J gene end by 6 bases; junction bases not matched to a gene: 4. CDR1 is SQVTM, CDR2 ANQGSEA, per germline. Here the CDR3 reads CSVGMGQGANIQYF. In nucleotides, the CDR3 is TGCAGCGTTGGCATGGGACAGGGGGCAAACATTCAGTACTTC. Together with reference TRBV29-1 and TRBJ2-4, the CDR3 gives the full variable domain: SAVISQKPSRDICQRGTSLTIQCQVDSQVTMMFWYRQQPGQSLTLIATANQGSEATYESGFVIDKFPISRPNLTFSTLTVSNMSPEDSSIYLCSVGMGQGANIQYFGAGTRLSVL.

This chain links TRBV5-1 with TRBJ2-3; weak D call: TRBD2 (6 bases). Germline V gene lookup returns CDR1 SGHRS and CDR2 YFSETQ. The V gene lost 4 bases and the J gene lost 4 bases, with 10 bases spanning the gap. The CDR3 is 13 residues long. Here the CDR3 DNA reads TGCGCCAGCAGCGGCGGGGTGGCAGATACGCAGTATTTT. Protein: CASSGGVADTQYF.

V usage is TRBV5-1 and J usage is TRBJ2-2; 8 bases line up with TRBD2. With 0 bases clipped from V and 0 bases from J, the junction kept 10 bases outside the gene matches. CDR1 is SGHRS, CDR2 YFSETQ, per germline. The CDR3 loop spans 19 amino acids. The CDR3 region is CASSLVFSSAGANTGELFF. For the CDR3, the DNA is TGCGCCAGCAGCTTGGTTTTTTCCTCAGCGGGGGCGAACACCGGGGAGCTGTTTTTT.

CDR3 in amino acids: CASSPLLRGATETQYF. The CDR3 DNA is TGCGCCAGCAGCCCCCTTCTGCGGGGGGCTACGGAGACCCAGTACTTC. The rearrangement joins TRBV5-1 to TRBJ2-5; 8 bases line up with TRBD2. This CDR3 comprises 16 residues. CDR1 is SGHRS, CDR2 YFSETQ, per germline. Trimming at V came to 4 bases and at J to 5 bases, leaving 13 bases not matched to a gene.

The genes are TRBV5-1 and TRBJ2-2, with D possibly being TRBD2 (5 bases). Germline V CDR1 and CDR2: SGHRS, YFSETQ. The V end was cut by 8 bases, the J end by 7 bases, with 18 bases between. The CDR3 totals 14 residues. The CDR3, as DNA: TGCGCCAGTCATATGACAACGGCGGGCGGGGAGCTGTTTTTT. Its translation: CASHMTTAGGELFF.

This clone has just a few counts. The chain couples TRBV5-5 to TRBJ2-7; TRBD2 is a possible D gene (6 bases). This CDR3 spans 13 amino acids. Germline CDR1 SGHKS, CDR2 YYEKEE (reference sequence). V dropped 0 bases and J dropped 7 bases, with 11 bases sitting between them. CDR3 sequence reads: CASSLGPGREQYF. CDR3 sequence (DNA): TGTGCCAGCAGCTTGGGCCCCGGGAGAGAGCAGTACTTC. Using reference TRBV5-5 and TRBJ2-7 for the parts outside the CDR3, the full variable domain is DAGVTQSPTHLIKTRGQQVTLRCSPISGHKSVSWYQQVLGQGPQFIFQYYEKEERGRGNFPDRFSARQFPNYSSELNVNALLLGDSALYLCASSLGPGREQYFGPGTRLTVT.

V gene TRBV29-1 combines with J gene TRBJ1-4, with D uncertain. This CDR3 comprises 13 residues. Germline CDR1 SQVTM, CDR2 ANQGSEA. As DNA, the CDR3 is TGCAGTATTGGACCCGGGGTTTGTGAAAAACTGTTTTTT. Residues: CSIGPGVCEKLFF.

The V and J genes are TRBV10-3 and TRBJ2-7; 9 bases are a match to TRBD1. The CDR3 loop spans 15 amino acids. The germline gives CDR1 ENHRY, CDR2 SYGVKD. J gave up 3 bases and V 6 bases, and 9 bases lay outside the gene matches. The CDR3 here is CAIRMDRGPFYEQYF. Here the CDR3 DNA reads TGTGCCATCAGGATGGACAGGGGTCCTTTCTACGAGCAGTACTTC.

The chain links TRBV6-5 to TRBJ2-5; D might be TRBD1 (5 bases). There are 14 residues in the CDR3. V shed 5 bases and J shed 5 bases, with 15 bases lying between them. In germline, CDR1 is MNHEY, CDR2 SVGAGI. For the CDR3, the DNA is TGTGCCAGCAGTCCGGACATCCGAAGGGAGACCCAGTACTTC. This translates into CASSPDIRRETQYF.

The chain employs TRBV4-2 and TRBJ2-3, with 8 positions matching TRBD2. This CDR3 has 14 residues. The V gene end was trimmed by 5 bases and the J gene end by 6 bases; junction bases not matched to a gene: 7. Per germline, CDR1 LGHNA and CDR2 YNFKEQ. This CDR3 reads CASSSGTSGDTQYF. The CDR3 bases are TGTGCCAGCAGCTCCGGGACTAGTGGGGATACGCAGTATTTT.

The chain recombines TRBV5-1 with TRBJ2-3, with D possibly being TRBD2 (5 bases). The CDR3 consists of 12 residues. Germline lookup yields CDR1 SGHRS and CDR2 YFSETQ. Trimming took 3 bases from V and 5 from J, leaving 7 bases between them. The DNA of the CDR3 is TGCGCCAGCAGCTCGGACTTAGATACGCAGTATTTT. This gives the protein CASSSDLDTQYF.